Listed here is a single TCR beta chain. This clone was detected once. The specificity of this receptor is unknown. Base qualities are not recorded, but no much larger clone differs from it by a single base. This entry comes from a study of T cell responses to AZD1222 COVID-19 vaccine (dated by TCRdb to the early 2020s). Context from the whole study: AZD1222 recipients whose second dose came at about 4 weeks and those whose second dose came at about 12 weeks were combined into one group, since spike-specific TCR depth and breadth did not differ between the two schedules. TCR sequencing was performed for about 250 trial participants, of whom about 200 were given two doses of AZD1222 and some 25 were given two doses of MenACWY control vaccine. Trial participants were enrolled by age into 18-55, 56-69 and 70-plus year subgroups, with about 150, 28 and 57 TCR-sequenced participants respectively. On the study overall, not on this receptor specifically: The 56-69-year group was small, and its depth increase did not reach significance, likely because of low power. A significant rise in spike-specific TCR breadth and depth was observed after two AZD1222 doses relative to day 0 and relative to MenACWY recipients. Conclusions about previously exposed vaccinees were limited because only five to seven AZD1222 recipients were SARS-CoV-2 seropositive at baseline. Participants were mostly white British, with more females than males. The authors suggested clonal diversity may have been underestimated. Reportedly, close to half of the unique spike-specific TCRs recognized epitopes lying outside the regions that are mutated in the B.1.351 and B.1.1.7 variants. CD4 TCRs associated with the vaccine covered the entire spike protein, and the dominant responses were in regions 160-218 and 743-854. No day 14 peak-response samples were available, so repertoires were characterized only after the peak T cell response.

The CDR3 covers 14 residues, taking in both the cysteine and the phenylalanine. The read is trimmed to its CDR3 DNA, 42 bases read in frame from base 1. After removal of 4 bases from V and 7 bases from J, the junction retains 8 bases not matched to a gene. The germline V gene provides CDR1 SGHRS and CDR2 YFSETQ. The CDR3 regions of human TCRbeta chains were analyzed by immunosequencing. The study's own analysis went as follows. Repertoire TCRs were matched against a reference library of SARS-CoV-2-specific TCRs generated with the MIRA antigen-specificity platform. Breadth was defined as the fraction of unique TCRs that were SARS-CoV-2-associated. Depth was defined as the fraction of total T cells that were SARS-CoV-2-associated. Using the MIRA data, every spike-specific TCR was mapped to the spike region that the TCR reacted to and assigned to either a CD4 or a CD8 class. Log10-transformed breadth and depth values were compared by one-way ANOVA with Sidak's multiple comparisons tests. The immuneACCESS repertoire file appears here via TCRdb, limited to in-frame rearrangements. These files lack a portion of the clones; in checked studies, under half of the deficit traces to unresolved V genes, and the cause of the others is not known. V, J and clone size derive from that table, while D and trimming were established from the DNA sequence. This sample is represented by 110,000 to 150,000 clones; 85% to 95% of them were singletons. The ten top clones hold over 8% of the sample.

The sample's time point label, decoded: baseline before first vaccination. The vaccinee samples were drawn from two UK trials, COV001 and COV002, one of which was a single-blind randomized controlled phase 2/3 trial testing AZD1222 (ChAdOx1 nCoV-19) in healthy adults. For TCRbeta chain sequencing, PBMC samples were collected from trial participants at day 0 and at day 28 after the second dose. This sample comprised peripheral blood, obtained on day 0 of AZD1222 vaccination. This sequence uses TRBV5-1 and TRBJ1-1, with 9 middle bases fitting TRBD1. The TCR sequence derives from an adult in good health. The DNA sequence reads TGCGCCAGCAGCCCCATGGACAGGGGACATGAAGCTTTCTTT. It translates as CASSPMDRGHEAFF. Where the CDR3 stops, the reference TRBV5-1 and TRBJ1-1 genes take over; the full variable domain is KAGVTQTPRYLIKTRGQQVTLSCSPISGHRSVSWYQQTPGQGLQFLFEYFSETQRNKGNFPGRFSGRQFSNSRSEMNVSTLELGDSALYLCASSPMDRGHEAFFGQGTRLTVV.